Sequencing of this T cell receptor beta chain was carried out in a study of T cell responses to AZD1222 COVID-19 vaccine. Findings of the study overall: After the peak T cell response, and only then, were repertoires sampled. Spike-specific TCR breadth and depth both grew after two AZD1222 doses.

CDR1 and CDR2 from the germline V gene are SGHRS and YFSETQ. The CDR3 is made up of 14 amino acids. Deletions cut 3 bases from V and 8 bases from J, with 17 bases between. Repertoires were generated with immunoSEQ multiplex PCR, while TCRdb's copy carries only in-frame clones and drops some. Of approximately 300,000 clones in the sample, almost 95% are singletons; the top ten hold 0.5% to 0.65%. With regard to this clone: Its antigen is unknown.

The sequenced sample was peripheral blood, obtained 28 days after the second AZD1222 dose. This chain uses TRBV5-1 with TRBJ1-1, with a tentative D call TRBD1 (5 bases). The sequence was collected from an adult who received the AZD1222 COVID-19 vaccine. DNA for the CDR3: TGCGCCAGCAGCTCCCTGGCAGGGCCAGGAGAAGCTTTCTTT. It yields the protein CASSSLAGPGEAFF.